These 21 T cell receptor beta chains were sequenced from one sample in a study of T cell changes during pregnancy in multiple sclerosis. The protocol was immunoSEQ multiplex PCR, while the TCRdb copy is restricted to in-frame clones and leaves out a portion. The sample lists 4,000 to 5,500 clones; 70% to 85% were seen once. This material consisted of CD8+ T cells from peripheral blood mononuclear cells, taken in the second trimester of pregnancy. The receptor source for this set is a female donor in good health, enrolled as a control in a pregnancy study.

The CDR3 reads CASSQKLASYNEQFF. The CDR3 bases are TGCGCCAGCAGCCAAAAGCTTGCCTCCTACAATGAGCAGTTCTTC. The rearrangement joins TRBV4-3 to TRBJ2-1; D not certain. This CDR3 region has 15 residues. V was cut by 2 bases and J by 0 bases, with 8 bases left in between. Per the germline V gene, CDR1 is LGHNA and CDR2 is YSLEER.

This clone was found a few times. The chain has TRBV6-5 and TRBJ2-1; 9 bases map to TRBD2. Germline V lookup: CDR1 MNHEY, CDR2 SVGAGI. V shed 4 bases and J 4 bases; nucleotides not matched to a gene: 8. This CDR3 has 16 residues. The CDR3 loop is CASSLDSGGPYNEQFF. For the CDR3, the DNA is TGTGCCAGCAGTTTGGATAGCGGGGGACCTTACAATGAGCAGTTCTTC.

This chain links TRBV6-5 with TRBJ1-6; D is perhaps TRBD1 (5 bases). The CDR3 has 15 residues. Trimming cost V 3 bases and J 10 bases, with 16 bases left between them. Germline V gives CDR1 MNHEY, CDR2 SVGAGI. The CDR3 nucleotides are TGTGCCAGCAGTTATAGTGACTCCAAGGGGTCACCCCTCCACTTT. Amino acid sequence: CASSYSDSKGSPLHF.

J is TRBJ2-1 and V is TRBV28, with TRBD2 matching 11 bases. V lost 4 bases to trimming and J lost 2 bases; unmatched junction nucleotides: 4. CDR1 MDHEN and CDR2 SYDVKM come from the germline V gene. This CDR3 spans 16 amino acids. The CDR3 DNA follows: TGTGCCAGCAGTTCCCCACTAGCGGGAGCCTACAATGAGCAGTTCTTC. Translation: CASSSPLAGAYNEQFF.

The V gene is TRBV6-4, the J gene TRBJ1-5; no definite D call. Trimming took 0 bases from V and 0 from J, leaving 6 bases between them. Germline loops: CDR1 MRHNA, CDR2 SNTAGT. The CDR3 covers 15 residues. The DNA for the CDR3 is TGTGCCAGCAGTGACTCCGGGGATAGCAATCAGCCCCAGCATTTT. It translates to CASSDSGDSNQPQHF.

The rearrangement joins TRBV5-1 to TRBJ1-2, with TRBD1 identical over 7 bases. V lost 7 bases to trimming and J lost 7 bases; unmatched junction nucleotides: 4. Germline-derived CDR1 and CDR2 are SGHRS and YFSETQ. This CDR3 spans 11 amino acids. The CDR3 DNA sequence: TGCGCCAGCCGTACAGGGGCTGGCTACACCTTC. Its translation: CASRTGAGYTF.

CDR3 nucleotides: TGTGCCAGCACCCCGACTAGCGCGAACACCGGGGAGCTGTTTTTT. This translates into CASTPTSANTGELFF. The chain employs TRBV6-4 and TRBJ2-2; 8 nucleotides match TRBD2. With V trimmed by 7 bases and J by 0 bases, 4 bases remained unmatched. Germline CDR1 reads MRHNA; CDR2 reads SNTAGT. The CDR3 has 15 residues.

In nucleotides, the CDR3 is TGTGCCAGCAGGGGAAAGAGGACTAGCGGGGGTCTAAGCACAGATACGCAGTATTTT. Translation: CASRGKRTSGGLSTDTQYF. This chain connects TRBV2 to TRBJ2-3; 13 bases are shared with TRBD2. Germline trimming cut 6 bases from V and 0 bases from J; bases unmatched to any gene: 12. CDR3 length equals 19 residues. Germline V CDR1 and CDR2: SNHLY, FYNNEI.

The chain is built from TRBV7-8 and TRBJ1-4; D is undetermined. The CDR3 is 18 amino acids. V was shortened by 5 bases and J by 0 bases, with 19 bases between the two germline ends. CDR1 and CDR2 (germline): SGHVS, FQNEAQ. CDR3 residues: CASSLDFKMGPTNEKLFF. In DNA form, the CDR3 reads TGTGCCAGCAGCCTGGACTTCAAAATGGGTCCAACTAATGAAAAACTGTTTTTT.

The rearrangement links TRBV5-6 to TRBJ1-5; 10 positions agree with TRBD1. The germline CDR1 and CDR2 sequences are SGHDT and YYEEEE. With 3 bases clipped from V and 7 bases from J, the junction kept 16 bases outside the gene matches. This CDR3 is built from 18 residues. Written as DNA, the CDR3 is TGTGCCAGCAGCTCGGAAACCCCGGGACAGGGGTTCGGACAGCCCCAGCATTTT. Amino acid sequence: CASSSETPGQGFGQPQHF.

The CDR3 DNA reads as TGTGCCACCAGCAGAGATTCCGGGGGGGCGAATGAGCAGTTCTTC. Translated, it gives CATSRDSGGANEQFF. The rearrangement uses TRBV15 and TRBJ2-1, with TRBD2 matching over 8 bases. The CDR3 has 15 residues. Per the germline V gene, CDR1 is LNHNV and CDR2 is YYDKDF (reference sequence). V dropped 0 bases and J dropped 7; count of bases not matched to a gene: 5.

The CDR3 nucleotides are TGTGCCAGCGCCGGGACAGGGCTTTACAATGAGCAGTTCTTC. This codes for CASAGTGLYNEQFF. The rearrangement links TRBV7-8 to TRBJ2-1; TRBD1 matches 9 bases. The junction had 6 bases not matched to a gene; V was cut back by 8 bases and J by 4 bases. The CDR3 contains 14 residues. Germline V gene data show CDR1 as SGHVS and CDR2 as FQNEAQ.

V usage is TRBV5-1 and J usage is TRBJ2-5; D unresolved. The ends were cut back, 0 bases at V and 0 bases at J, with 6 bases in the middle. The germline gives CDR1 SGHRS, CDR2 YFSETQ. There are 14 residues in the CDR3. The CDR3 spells CASSLAGNQETQYF. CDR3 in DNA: TGCGCCAGCAGCTTGGCAGGTAACCAAGAGACCCAGTACTTC.

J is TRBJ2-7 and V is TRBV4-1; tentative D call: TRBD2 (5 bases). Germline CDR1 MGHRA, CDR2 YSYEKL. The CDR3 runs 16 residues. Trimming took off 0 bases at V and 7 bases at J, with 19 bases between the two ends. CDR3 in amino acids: CASSQDLGLPTREQYF. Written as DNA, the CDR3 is TGCGCCAGCAGCCAAGACCTTGGACTTCCTACTCGGGAGCAGTACTTC.

In nucleotides, the CDR3 is TGTGCCAGCAGCTTCGGGGTTAGCGGGTACAATGAGCAGTTCTTC. Amino acids: CASSFGVSGYNEQFF. The rearrangement uses TRBV5-6 and TRBJ2-1, with TRBD2 matching 7 bases. This CDR3 has 15 residues. The V gene end was trimmed by 2 bases and the J gene end by 4 bases; junction bases not matched to a gene: 6. Germline-derived CDR1 and CDR2 are SGHDT and YYEEEE.

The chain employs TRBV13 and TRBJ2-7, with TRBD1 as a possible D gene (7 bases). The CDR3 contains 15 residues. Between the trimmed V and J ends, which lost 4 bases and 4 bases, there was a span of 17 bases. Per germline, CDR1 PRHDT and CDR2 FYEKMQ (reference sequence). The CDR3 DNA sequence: TGTGCCAGCAGCTCAAATGAGGGGGCGGGGTACGAGCAGTACTTC. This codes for CASSSNEGAGYEQYF.

In DNA form, the CDR3 reads TGTGCCAGCAGTGCGCTAGCTGAGAGCACAGATACGCAGTATTTT. As protein: CASSALAESTDTQYF. V is TRBV6-4 and J is TRBJ2-3, with a tentative D call TRBD2 (5 bases). With 4 bases removed from V and 0 bases from J, the gap between germline ends came to 11 bases. Germline V gene sequence: CDR1 MRHNA, CDR2 SNTAGT. The length of the CDR3 is 15 residues.

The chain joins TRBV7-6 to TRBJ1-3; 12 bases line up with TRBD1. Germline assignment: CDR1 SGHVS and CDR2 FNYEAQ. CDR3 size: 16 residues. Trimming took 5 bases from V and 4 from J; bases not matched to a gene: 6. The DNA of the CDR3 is TGTGCCAGCAGCCCGGGACAGGGGGCGATCGGAAACACCATATATTTT. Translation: CASSPGQGAIGNTIYF.

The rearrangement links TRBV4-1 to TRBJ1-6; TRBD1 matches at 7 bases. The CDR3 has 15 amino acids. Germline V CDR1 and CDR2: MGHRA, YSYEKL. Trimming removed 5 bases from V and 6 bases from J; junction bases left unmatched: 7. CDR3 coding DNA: TGCGCCAGCAGCTTAACAGGGGATGCTAATTCACCCCTCCACTTT. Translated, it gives CASSLTGDANSPLHF.

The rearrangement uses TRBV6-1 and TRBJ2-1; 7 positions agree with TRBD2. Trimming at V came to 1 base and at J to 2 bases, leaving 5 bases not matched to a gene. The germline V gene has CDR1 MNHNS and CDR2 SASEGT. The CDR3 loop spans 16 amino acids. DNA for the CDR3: TGTGCCAGCAGTGAAGGGGCGGGAGTTGCCTACAATGAGCAGTTCTTC. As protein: CASSEGAGVAYNEQFF.

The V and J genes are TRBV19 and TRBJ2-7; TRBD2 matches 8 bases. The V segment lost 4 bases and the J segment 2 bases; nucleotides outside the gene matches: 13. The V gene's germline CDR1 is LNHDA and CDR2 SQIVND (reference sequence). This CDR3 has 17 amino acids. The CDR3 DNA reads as TGTGCCAGTAGTAGTGTCCTACCCTTAGCGGGGACCTACGAGCAGTACTTC. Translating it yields CASSSVLPLAGTYEQYF.